One and the same sample provided the 18 T cell receptor beta chains below, sequenced in a study of blood T cell repertoires in COVID-19. Generated by immunoSEQ multiplex PCR, the TCRdb table keeps only in-frame clones and is missing some. The table shows 250,000 or so clones, with over 80% occurring only once. Material: peripheral blood. The receptors here all came from a human donor in a cohort sampled during active COVID-19.

This chain joins TRBV5-8 and TRBJ2-1, with 11 bases aligning to TRBD2. V trimming: 0 bases; J trimming: 1 base; junction bases outside the gene matches: 6. The CDR3 runs to 18 residues. Germline V gives CDR1 SGHTS, CDR2 YDEGEE. CDR3 protein: CASSLALGLAASYNEQFF. Written as DNA, the CDR3 is TGTGCCAGCAGCTTGGCCTTGGGACTAGCGGCTTCCTACAATGAGCAGTTCTTC.

The V gene is TRBV16, the J gene TRBJ1-2; TRBD1 agrees at 8 bases. V lost 4 bases and J lost 3; bases outside the gene matches: 1. The germline CDR1 and CDR2 sequences are KGHSY and FQNENV. The CDR3 covers 13 residues. The CDR3 bases are TGTGCCAGCAGCCCGGGACAGGACTATGGCTACACCTTC. It encodes CASSPGQDYGYTF.

V gene TRBV6-4 combines with J gene TRBJ2-1; D may be TRBD2 (5 bases). The CDR3 has 16 residues. The germline V gene has CDR1 MRHNA and CDR2 SNTAGT. V dropped 1 base and J dropped 9 bases, with 19 bases sitting between them. CDR3 sequence: CASSDLRLGGYSEQFF. Written as DNA, the CDR3 is TGTGCCAGCAGTGACTTGCGCCTAGGCGGGTATTCTGAGCAGTTCTTC.

V gene TRBV5-5 combines with J gene TRBJ2-7; 7 bases align to TRBD1. The trim removed 0 bases at V and 2 bases at J, leaving 8 bases unmatched. Germline V CDR1 and CDR2: SGHKS, YYEKEE (reference sequence). The CDR3 has 16 amino acids. CDR3 sequence reads: CASSLAGGASAYEQYF. In nucleotides, the CDR3 is TGTGCCAGCAGCTTGGCAGGGGGTGCATCAGCCTACGAGCAGTACTTC.

V gene TRBV3-1 (or the pseudogene TRBV3-2) combines with J gene TRBJ1-3; D perhaps matches TRBD1 (5 bases). CDR1 is LGHDT, CDR2 YNNKEL, per germline (reference sequence). V was pared by 0 bases and J by 0 bases, with 6 bases between. This CDR3 comprises 15 residues. CDR3 bases: TGTGCCAGCAGCCAAGATACAGGCTCTGGAAACACCATATATTTT. This sequence encodes CASSQDTGSGNTIYF.

This sequence joins TRBV11-2 and TRBJ2-5, with 7 bases lining up with TRBD2. The CDR3 runs 16 residues. The V segment lost 0 bases and the J segment 4 bases; nucleotides outside the gene matches: 8. Germline V CDR1 and CDR2: SGHAT, FQNNGV. CDR3 residues: CASSLEMASGRETQYF. The CDR3 DNA is TGTGCCAGCAGCTTAGAAATGGCTAGCGGAAGAGAGACCCAGTACTTC.

V is TRBV10-2 and J is TRBJ2-5; D is ambiguous. Trimming shortened V by 4 bases and J by 5 bases, and 11 bases separated the two germline ends. The V gene's germline CDR1 is WSHSY and CDR2 SAAADI. The CDR3 is made up of 13 amino acids. CDR3 protein: CASSAQRVETQYF. The CDR3 DNA is TGCGCCAGCAGTGCCCAGCGAGTCGAGACCCAGTACTTC.

The V call is TRBV12-5, the J call TRBJ2-1; TRBD1 might be the D (6 bases). The CDR3 contains 14 residues. V was pared by 6 bases and J by 9 bases, with 18 bases between. The V gene's germline CDR1 is LGHNT and CDR2 FRNRAP. The DNA for the CDR3 is TGTGCTAGTGGCAAGACCGGGACACATGGTGAGCAGTTCTTC. Its translation is CASGKTGTHGEQFF. Variable domain in full (rest from reference TRBV12-5 and TRBJ2-1): DARVTQTPRHKVTEMGQEVTMRCQPILGHNTVFWYRQTMMQGLELLAYFRNRAPLDDSGMPKDRFSAEMPDATLATLKIQPSEPRDSAVYFCASGKTGTHGEQFFGPGTRLTVL.

The sample holds a few counts of this clone. Other nucleotide sequences from this sample produce the same CDR3. This chain joins TRBV5-4 and TRBJ2-7, with D perhaps TRBD2 (6 bases). Trimming removed 0 bases at V and 7 bases at J, with 8 bases between. The CDR3 runs to 12 residues. Germline values: CDR1 SGHNT, CDR2 YYREEE (reference sequence). CDR3 sequence: CASSLAAGEQYF. CDR3 sequence (DNA): TGTGCCAGCAGCTTGGCTGCGGGGGAGCAGTACTTC.

The chain links TRBV5-1 to TRBJ2-2; 12 bases match TRBD2. This CDR3 region has 16 residues. V shed 2 bases and J 4 bases; nucleotides not matched to a gene: 3. CDR1 is SGHRS and CDR2 is YFSETQ in the germline V gene. CDR3 protein: CASSLTSGGITGELFF. The CDR3 nucleotides are TGCGCCAGCAGCTTAACTAGCGGGGGGATCACCGGGGAGCTGTTTTTT.

This chain links TRBV11-2 with TRBJ2-7, with D perhaps matching TRBD1 (5 bases). This CDR3 contains 15 residues. In germline, CDR1 is SGHAT, CDR2 FQNNGV. With 5 bases removed from V and 5 bases from J, the gap between germline ends came to 19 bases. CDR3 nucleotides: TGTGCCAGCAGCCGAGCCGTGCTTCGCAGGGACGAGCAGTACTTC. It specifies CASSRAVLRRDEQYF.

About this clone: Other DNA sequences within the sample encode an identical CDR3. This chain connects TRBV9 to TRBJ1-5, with unresolved D. The germline CDR1 and CDR2 sequences are SGDLS and YYNGEE. Trimming took 4 bases from V and 5 from J, leaving 10 bases between them. This CDR3 spans 13 amino acids. CDR3 amino acids: CASSRLADQPQHF. CDR3 nucleotides: TGTGCCAGCAGCCGCTTGGCAGATCAGCCCCAGCATTTT.

The chain uses TRBV10-2 and TRBJ2-7; D is uncertain. The CDR3 has 15 residues. Trimming cost V 6 bases and J 5 bases, with 20 bases left between them. Germline V gene sequence: CDR1 WSHSY, CDR2 SAAADI. CDR3 protein: CASSVIADLLNEQYF. Written as DNA, the CDR3 is TGCGCCAGCAGCGTAATAGCAGACCTTCTGAACGAGCAGTACTTC.

The rearrangement links TRBV5-1 to TRBJ2-7; 7 bases line up with TRBD1. V lost 0 bases to trimming and J lost 5 bases; unmatched junction nucleotides: 11. CDR3 length: 16 residues. CDR1 and CDR2 (germline): SGHRS, YFSETQ. The CDR3, as DNA: TGCGCCAGCAGCTTGGGAGGGGGCAGGGCCCGACACGAGCAGTACTTC. Translation: CASSLGGGRARHEQYF.

The gene calls are TRBV25-1 and TRBJ1-3; no clear D gene. The CDR3 runs 17 residues. Germline CDR1 reads MGHDK; CDR2 reads SYGVNS. V lost 3 bases and J lost 0, with 15 bases in between. CDR3 in DNA: TGTGCCAGCAGTGATATAGGCGCAGGATTCTCTGGAAACACCATATATTTT. This encodes CASSDIGAGFSGNTIYF.

The chain combines TRBV6-4 with TRBJ1-2, with D hard to call. The CDR3 covers 14 residues. Germline CDR1 and CDR2: MRHNA and SNTAGT. V dropped 2 bases and J dropped 5 bases, with 12 bases sitting between them. The CDR3 reads CASSDGPQEYGYTF. CDR3 coding DNA: TGTGCCAGCAGTGACGGTCCACAAGAATATGGCTACACCTTC.

This chain uses TRBV21-1 with TRBJ2-7; no check of the table's D call, TRBD1, against the DNA was made. TRBV21-1 is classified as a pseudogene. This CDR3 has 15 residues. CDR3 amino acids: CASSRWGRGWDEQYF. The CDR3 region has the DNA TGTGCCAGCAGCAGGTGGGGCAGGGGTTGGGACGAGCAGTACTTC.

The chain joins TRBV4-1 to TRBJ2-3; no clear D. CDR1 and CDR2 from the germline V gene are MGHRA and YSYEKL. This CDR3 spans 15 amino acids. V dropped 0 bases and J dropped 4 bases, with 11 bases sitting between them. As DNA, the CDR3 is TGCGCCAGCAGCCAAGATCCTTTTTTTCCAGATACGCAGTATTTT. Its protein product is CASSQDPFFPDTQYF.